The 32 T cell receptor beta chains presented below share a single source sample, sequenced in a study of blood T cell repertoires in COVID-19. The repertoire was sequenced with immunoSEQ multiplex PCR; TCRdb's copy has only in-frame clones and lacks some. The sample yields approximately 140,000 clones, about nine tenths seen once. Source material: peripheral blood. The origin of the receptors is a woman aged 55-69 years with active or convalescent COVID-19.

In its sample, this clone was seen a few times. The CDR3 nucleotides read TGTGCCAGCAGCTTCGTCAACTATGGCTACACCTTC. It is translated as CASSFVNYGYTF. The genes are TRBV13 and TRBJ1-2; D call uncertain. Germline CDR1 is PRHDT and CDR2 is FYEKMQ (reference sequence). This CDR3 region has 12 residues. V was pared by 3 bases and J by 2 bases, with 4 bases between.

J is TRBJ1-1 and V is TRBV10-3, with 8 bases aligning to TRBD1. The CDR3 totals 16 residues. Trimming cost V 0 bases and J 4 bases; bases outside gene matches: 7. Per germline, CDR1 ENHRY and CDR2 SYGVKD. The CDR3 DNA reads TGTGCCATCAGTGAGTCGCCAGGGGGCTCGGTCACTGAAGCTTTCTTT. Translating gives CAISESPGGSVTEAFF.

This clone has a handful of counts. The chain is built from TRBV4-1 and TRBJ1-2; TRBD1 agrees at 8 bases. This CDR3 is built from 15 residues. CDR1 and CDR2 (germline): MGHRA, YSYEKL. With V trimmed by 2 bases and J by 5 bases, 7 bases remained unmatched. CDR3 sequence (DNA): TGCGCCAGCAGCCAACTGGACAGGGTGGGATATGGCTACACCTTC. Residues: CASSQLDRVGYGYTF.

The rearrangement links TRBV5-6 to TRBJ2-2; unclear D gene. The germline CDR1 and CDR2 sequences are SGHDT and YYEEEE. This CDR3 is 15 amino acids long. V dropped 4 bases and J dropped 1 base, with 11 bases sitting between them. CDR3: CASSKEQRNTGELFF. In DNA, the CDR3 is TGTGCCAGCAGCAAGGAACAGAGGAACACCGGGGAGCTGTTTTTT.

The chain has TRBV19 and TRBJ2-1, with TRBD1 identical over 9 bases. With 4 bases clipped from V and 7 bases from J, the junction kept 2 bases outside the gene matches. In germline, CDR1 is LNHDA, CDR2 SQIVND (reference sequence). This CDR3 is 13 amino acids long. In DNA, the CDR3 is TGTGCCAGTAGTACTGACAGGGGGAATGAGCAGTTCTTC. Protein sequence: CASSTDRGNEQFF.

This clone appeared a few times. The rearrangement uses TRBV10-3 and TRBJ2-7; 9 bases are shared with TRBD1. Losses at the gene ends were 5 bases for V and 2 bases for J; bases not matched to a gene: 10. In germline, CDR1 is ENHRY, CDR2 SYGVKD. The length of the CDR3 is 16 residues. The CDR3 DNA reads as TGTGCCATCAGTCCGGGACAGGGAGTTTTTCCCTACGAGCAGTACTTC. This gives the protein CAISPGQGVFPYEQYF.

This clone appeared once. The V call is TRBV7-2, the J call TRBJ1-2; D may be TRBD1 (6 bases). With 6 bases removed from V and 7 bases from J, the gap between germline ends came to 21 bases. The germline V gene has CDR1 SGHTA and CDR2 FQGNSA. The CDR3 has 15 residues. CDR3 bases: TGTGCCAGCAGGGGGCCGGTTCAGGGGTTTGGTGGCTACACCTTC. Amino acids: CASRGPVQGFGGYTF.

The chain recombines TRBV19 with TRBJ1-2; TRBD1 is a possible D gene (5 bases). V lost 4 bases and J 0 bases, leaving 15 bases between the germline ends. CDR1 and CDR2 (germline): LNHDA, SQIVND (reference sequence). The length of the CDR3 is 16 residues. In nucleotides, the CDR3 is TGTGCCAGTAGTAGGGGGGTCGGGGTTTCTAACTATGGCTACACCTTC. Amino acid sequence: CASSRGVGVSNYGYTF.

This rearrangement joins TRBV19 to TRBJ1-3, with D possibly being TRBD1 (6 bases). The CDR3 contains 15 residues. Germline CDR1 and CDR2: LNHDA and SQIVND (reference sequence). V lost 6 bases and J lost 1, with 13 bases in between. The CDR3 here is CASRTGTSSGNTIYF. The CDR3, as DNA: TGTGCCAGTAGGACCGGGACATCTTCTGGAAACACCATATATTTT. Complete variable domain (other parts from reference TRBV19 and TRBJ1-3): DGGITQSPKYLFRKEGQNVTLSCEQNLNHDAMYWYRQDPGQGLRLIYYSQIVNDFQKGDIAEGYSVSREKKESFPLTVTSAQKNPTAFYLCASRTGTSSGNTIYFGEGSWLTVV.

The chain employs TRBV10-3 and TRBJ1-5, with a weak D call TRBD1 (5 bases). Germline CDR1 reads ENHRY; CDR2 reads SYGVKD. The CDR3 contains 15 residues. The ends were cut back, 0 bases at V and 0 bases at J, with 6 bases in the middle. The CDR3 DNA sequence: TGTGCCATCAGTGAGTCAGGGGATAGCAATCAGCCCCAGCATTTT. The encoded protein is CAISESGDSNQPQHF.

The gene calls are TRBV7-2 and TRBJ2-7; D is undetermined. Trimming took 6 bases from V and 7 from J, leaving 13 bases between them. This CDR3 has 12 amino acids. Germline values: CDR1 SGHTA, CDR2 FQGNSA. CDR3 DNA: TGTGCCAGCAGTTGGAGACCCGAGGAGCAGTACTTC. Protein product: CASSWRPEEQYF.

V and J are TRBV30 and TRBJ2-3, with D possibly matching TRBD2 (5 bases). CDR1 is GTSNPN and CDR2 is SVGIG in the germline V gene (reference sequence). The CDR3 covers 12 residues. The V gene lost 5 bases and the J gene lost 11 bases, with 17 bases spanning the gap. CDR3 region: CAWLKGSWGQYF. The DNA for the CDR3 is TGTGCCTGGCTTAAAGGGAGTTGGGGGCAGTATTTT.

This sequence joins TRBV2 and TRBJ2-1, with a possible D match to TRBD2 (5 bases). There are 14 residues in the CDR3. Deletions cut 3 bases from V and 5 bases from J, with 11 bases between. Germline V gives CDR1 SNHLY, CDR2 FYNNEI. For the CDR3, the DNA is TGTGCCAGCAGTGATCACGGAGCGGACAATGAGCAGTTCTTC. Translated, it gives CASSDHGADNEQFF.

The chain uses TRBV19 and TRBJ2-3; unclear D gene. The germline V gene encodes CDR1 LNHDA and CDR2 SQIVND (reference sequence). V was clipped by 5 bases and J by 3 bases, with 9 bases between them. This CDR3 contains 13 residues. The DNA for the CDR3 is TGTGCCAGTAGTGTTAATCCGACAGATACGCAGTATTTT. Its protein product is CASSVNPTDTQYF.

To note about this clone: The sample contains more than one DNA sequence encoding this CDR3. V is TRBV18 and J is TRBJ2-5; 7 nucleotides match TRBD1. The germline CDR1 and CDR2 sequences are KGHSH and LQKENI. J was trimmed by 1 base and V by 1 base; bases with no gene match: 3. The CDR3 spans 15 residues. This CDR3 is CASSPRAGGQETQYF. DNA of the CDR3: TGTGCCAGCTCACCACGAGCAGGGGGCCAAGAGACCCAGTACTTC.

The chain joins TRBV19 to TRBJ1-3; no clear D gene. The V end was cut by 5 bases, the J end by 2 bases, with 7 bases between. The germline gives CDR1 LNHDA, CDR2 SQIVND (reference sequence). The CDR3 contains 13 residues. In nucleotides, the CDR3 is TGTGCCAGTAGTGGAGTCCCTGGAAACACCATATATTTT. It specifies CASSGVPGNTIYF.

The V and J genes are TRBV2 and TRBJ1-4, with a possible D match to TRBD1 (5 bases). Trimming pared 5 bases from V and 1 base from J, leaving 11 bases between. The CDR3 covers 15 residues. From germline, CDR1 is SNHLY and CDR2 FYNNEI. This CDR3 reads CASSSNGQTNEKLFF. Written as DNA, the CDR3 is TGTGCCAGCAGTTCGAACGGACAAACTAATGAAAAACTGTTTTTT.

This sequence joins TRBV5-1 and TRBJ1-1, with D possibly being TRBD1 (6 bases). V gave up 4 bases and J gave up 0 bases, with 19 bases separating them. Germline V gives CDR1 SGHRS, CDR2 YFSETQ. The CDR3 extends over 17 amino acids. The CDR3 region is CASSAPLTGAMNTEAFF. The DNA of the CDR3 is TGCGCCAGCAGCGCCCCCTTGACAGGCGCTATGAACACTGAAGCTTTCTTT.

V and J are TRBV19 and TRBJ1-2, with 9 bases identical to TRBD1. Germline V CDR1 and CDR2: LNHDA, SQIVND (reference sequence). The CDR3 has 14 amino acids. The junction had 5 bases not matched to a gene; V was cut back by 4 bases and J by 5 bases. In DNA form, the CDR3 reads TGTGCCAGTAGTACCGAGGACAGGGGATATGGCTACACCTTC. Its protein product is CASSTEDRGYGYTF.

This chain links TRBV9 with TRBJ1-3, with D maybe TRBD1 (5 bases). The length of the CDR3 is 15 residues. V lost 4 bases to trimming and J lost 4 bases, with 15 bases between them. Germline V gene data show CDR1 as SGDLS and CDR2 as YYNGEE. The CDR3 loop is CASSNMGGSGNTIYF. The CDR3 DNA reads TGTGCCAGCAGCAACATGGGGGGTTCGGGAAACACCATATATTTT.

The chain uses TRBV10-2 and TRBJ1-4; 9 nucleotides agree with TRBD1. The CDR3 is 17 amino acids. CDR1 and CDR2 from the germline V gene are WSHSY and SAAADI. V trimming: 6 bases; J trimming: 0 bases; junction bases outside the gene matches: 8. CDR3 nucleotides: TGCGCCAGCAGCGCCGGACAGGGGTGGGCAACTAATGAAAAACTGTTTTTT. It translates to CASSAGQGWATNEKLFF.

The genes are TRBV18 and TRBJ1-2; 11 positions agree with TRBD1. Germline assignment: CDR1 KGHSH and CDR2 LQKENI. The CDR3 extends over 16 amino acids. The V gene end was trimmed by 8 bases and the J gene end by 1 base; junction bases not matched to a gene: 9. As DNA, the CDR3 is TGTGCCAGCGATGGACAGGGGGCTACCGTTAACTATGGCTACACCTTC. This translates into CASDGQGATVNYGYTF.

V gene TRBV5-1 combines with J gene TRBJ1-2; 8 bases map to TRBD1. CDR3 size: 15 residues. Per germline, CDR1 SGHRS and CDR2 YFSETQ. Trimming removed 3 bases from V and 2 bases from J; junction bases left unmatched: 6. The DNA for the CDR3 is TGCGCCAGCAGCTCCGGGGGACAGGCCAACTATGGCTACACCTTC. Amino acid sequence: CASSSGGQANYGYTF.

The V call is TRBV6-5, the J call TRBJ2-1, with TRBD2 matching 10 bases. The CDR3 runs 15 residues. Germline CDR1 reads MNHEY; CDR2 reads SVGAGI. Trimming at V came to 5 bases and at J to 3 bases, leaving 4 bases not matched to a gene. CDR3 sequence (DNA): TGTGCCAGCAGTCAACTAGCGGGGAGCTACAATGAGCAGTTCTTC. This gives the protein CASSQLAGSYNEQFF.

The chain links TRBV18 to TRBJ2-1, with 14 bases that match TRBD2. The CDR3 totals 17 residues. Looked up from germline, CDR1 is KGHSH and CDR2 is LQKENI. The V and J ends lost 3 bases and 8 bases, in that order; junction bases with no gene match: 9. The CDR3 is CASSPRTSGGKRDEQFF. The DNA for the CDR3 is TGTGCCAGCTCACCGCGGACTAGCGGGGGGAAGAGGGATGAGCAGTTCTTC.

The chain carries TRBV7-2 and TRBJ1-3; perhaps TRBD1 as D (5 bases). This CDR3 comprises 17 residues. V was clipped by 5 bases and J by 0 bases, with 17 bases between them. Germline values: CDR1 SGHTA, CDR2 FQGNSA. DNA of the CDR3: TGTGCCAGCAGCCCCAGGGCAGCGAGTAGCTCTGGAAACACCATATATTTT. The encoded protein is CASSPRAASSSGNTIYF.

The chain employs TRBV7-2 and TRBJ2-7; TRBD2 might be the D (7 bases). CDR1 is SGHTA, CDR2 FQGNSA, per germline. This CDR3 comprises 15 residues. V lost 3 bases and J lost 1, with 13 bases in between. In DNA, the CDR3 is TGTGCCAGCAGCTTGCTAGGGGGGGGATCCTACGAGCAGTACTTC. This codes for CASSLLGGGSYEQYF.

The V gene is TRBV29-1, the J gene TRBJ2-3; D unclear. The length of the CDR3 is 11 residues. Germline CDR1 reads SQVTM; CDR2 reads ANQGSEA. V dropped 8 bases and J dropped 2 bases, with 8 bases sitting between them. CDR3 protein: CSTESTDTQYF. As DNA, the CDR3 is TGCAGCACTGAGTCCACAGATACGCAGTATTTT.

The chain joins TRBV6-5 to TRBJ1-5; no firm D call. With 7 bases removed from V and 4 bases from J, the gap between germline ends came to 17 bases. CDR1 and CDR2 (germline): MNHEY, SVGAGI. The CDR3 is made up of 15 amino acids. The CDR3 reads CASKNGGRGNQPQHF. CDR3 sequence (DNA): TGTGCCAGCAAGAATGGAGGGAGAGGGAATCAGCCCCAGCATTTT.

V usage is TRBV4-1 and J usage is TRBJ1-1; no clear D gene. The CDR3 consists of 14 residues. V was pared by 4 bases and J by 1 base, with 10 bases between. Per the germline V gene, CDR1 is MGHRA and CDR2 is YSYEKL. CDR3 nucleotide sequence: TGCGCCAGCAGCCTTGGGCCAGGGAACACTGAAGCTTTCTTT. Its protein product is CASSLGPGNTEAFF.

The V call is TRBV29-1, the J call TRBJ2-5; 11 nucleotides agree with TRBD2. This CDR3 spans 14 amino acids. In germline, CDR1 is SQVTM, CDR2 ANQGSEA. Losses at the gene ends were 3 bases for V and 4 bases for J; bases not matched to a gene: 4. This chain's CDR3 is CSVEGLAETETQYF. CDR3 nucleotide sequence: TGCAGCGTTGAGGGACTAGCGGAGACAGAGACCCAGTACTTC.

This sequence joins TRBV5-1 and TRBJ2-3, with D tentatively TRBD1 (6 bases). Germline CDR1 reads SGHRS; CDR2 reads YFSETQ. The V gene lost 5 bases and the J gene lost 2 bases, with 15 bases spanning the gap. The CDR3 has 15 amino acids. In DNA, the CDR3 is TGCGCCAGCAGATCGGGCAGGGGAATCACAGATACGCAGTATTTT. Its translation: CASRSGRGITDTQYF.